This T cell receptor beta chain was captured in a study of monozygotic twins with inflammatory bowel disease (dated by TCRdb to the late 2010s). As for the study more broadly: A total of approximately 30 monozygotic twin pairs were included in the full study, comprising nine German pairs (four IBD-concordant, five IBD-discordant) and 19 IBD-discordant Danish pairs. Each individual had, on average, about 151 000 unique TCRalpha sequences and 181 000 unique TCRbeta sequences available for analysis. The search for disease-associated traits relied mainly on comparing IBD patients with their genetically identical healthy co-twins within discordant pairs.

On the study overall, not on this receptor specifically: Measured by the inverse Simpson index, TCRbeta repertoire diversity was lower in IBD patients than in their healthy co-twins. The analysis was unable to tell different T cell subtypes apart. No single strong signal or clonotype linked to IBD turned up in the results, so the idea that one exists was not supported. Differing immunosuppressive treatments among patients may have added background noise and inter-individual variability to the repertoires. Fewer clonotypes were shared with other individuals by IBD patients than by healthy twins, most markedly in patients showing signs of disease activity. No difference in repertoire similarity was observed between concordant and discordant twins, possibly owing to limited statistical power.

From each donor, an approximately 2.5 ml peripheral blood sample was drawn into PAXgene tubes and stored at -80 degrees C. Without T cell sorting, total RNA was isolated from whole blood using the PAXgene blood miRNA kit on an automated QIAcube. Deep TCRalpha and TCRbeta repertoire profiling with unique molecular barcoding was performed on peripheral blood of monozygotic twin pairs concordant or discordant for inflammatory bowel disease. For every twin pair, smoking habits were documented, and each individual was categorised as a current, former or never smoker. Turning to this clonotype: Its antigen specificity is not known.

The library was generated by 5' RACE. For each TCR library, roughly 3,600 ng of total RNA was used. For each sample, cDNA synthesis was carried out in eight separate reactions using SMARTScribe reverse transcriptase. Unique molecular identifiers containing a 6-nucleotide sample barcode were introduced through template switching during cDNA synthesis. Amplification of TCRalpha and TCRbeta cDNA involved two nested PCRs of 16 and 9 cycles, and each PCR was followed by bead purification. Before amplification, cDNA was treated with uracil DNA-glycosylase and purified using the QIAquick PCR purification kit. The second PCR added Illumina TruSeq-compatible adapters along with sample-specific barcodes. Library quality and concentration were assessed using TapeStation and Qubit, and 5 to 6 ng of each library was pooled. The pooled libraries were sequenced with 2 x 100 bp reads and custom sequencing primers on an Illumina HiSeq2500 single-index Rapid Run. The published analysis was carried out like this. UMI-based consensus assembly with MiGEC version 1.2.6 was used to correct PCR and sequencing errors. MiXCR version 2.1.1 was used to carry out V(D)J alignment, clonotype assembly and CDR3 extraction. To normalise gene usage, clonotype sharing and MAIT/NKT TCR abundance, the top 1000, 10 000 and 20 000 clonotypes in each sample were analysed. Diversity was computed as the inverse Simpson index with the vegan R package after downsampling to 27 000 UMIs. Paired Mann-Whitney U tests were applied to discordant twin pairs, and Benjamini-Hochberg correction was used for multiple testing. The reads underwent TCRdb reprocessing, giving one record for each CDR3 protein sequence and no DNA. TCRdb's processing, not the authors' own work, is the source of the V and J calls. This specimen's table enumerates 200,000 to 250,000 distinct CDR3 sequences. The biggest ten clones account for approximately 7.7% of the sample.

Taken from cysteine to phenylalanine, the CDR3 has 16 residues. No nucleotide data were recorded. Based on the germline V gene (reference sequence), the CDR1 and CDR2 sequences are SGHNT and YYREEE. Sample: blood. Recombination linked TRBV5-4 to TRBJ1-1; there is no DNA to check the TCRdb D call of TRBD1. The origin of this receptor is a human donor with ulcerative colitis or Crohn's disease, or a healthy co-twin of an affected twin (not recorded which). The encoded CDR3 is CASSLEAGGAYTEAFF.